This record covers a single TCR beta chain. Its antigen is undetermined. This entry is derived from a study of T-cell reconstitution after alpha-beta-depleted transplantation in children. Findings and caveats of the study: Roughly two months post-transplant, alpha-beta T cells reportedly originated from several hundred graft clones that had expanded. Diversity of TCRbeta at day 60 was high in some patients, arising from surviving recipient T cells and thymic progenitors.

A library of TCRbeta sequences, prepared with unique molecular identifiers, was generated. TCRdb reprocessed the PCR reads via MiXCR and lists one record per CDR3 protein. The sample lists about 640,000 distinct CDR3 sequences; 10% to 15% were seen once. Sequenced here: PBMCs, mostly from graft donor cells, sampled 360 days after TCRalphabeta/CD19-depleted stem cell transplant. This clonotype was sampled from a male patient younger than 18 who had a stem cell transplant for acute myeloid leukemia, so the T cells may come from the graft donor.

CDR3 DNA: TGTGCCAGCAGTTTCGGGATTGGTGGCGGACTCATTACCTACGAGCAGTACTTC. Translation gives CASSFGIGGGLITYEQYF. The rearrangement uses TRBV27 and TRBJ2-7; D might be TRBD2 (5 bases). Germline V gives CDR1 MNHEY, CDR2 SMNVEV (reference sequence). CDR3 size: 18 residues. V was shortened by 3 bases and J by 2 bases, with 23 bases between the two germline ends.